Given below is one T cell receptor beta chain in context. This record comes from a study of blood T cell repertoires in COVID-19. On the study more broadly: Specimens from acute and convalescent COVID-19 originated in the United States, Italy and Spain. T cells, B-cell-depleted T cells, or PBMCs provided the cDNA or gDNA that served as material.

Per the germline V gene, CDR1 is MGHDK and CDR2 is SYGVNS. V was cut by 6 bases and J by 4 bases, with 10 bases left in between. This CDR3 contains 14 residues. Data came from immunoSEQ multiplex PCR; TCRdb stores just in-frame clones and leaves some out. Among roughly 200,000 clones, roughly 81% were seen once, and the ten largest hold around 5.2%. The V call is TRBV25-1, the J call TRBJ1-6, with D possibly being TRBD1 (6 bases). The sample taken for sequencing was peripheral blood. This receptor was identified in an elderly woman with acute or convalescent COVID-19. The CDR3 is CASRPTGYNSPLHF. The CDR3 nucleotides are TGTGCCAGCAGGCCGACAGGTTATAATTCACCCCTCCACTTT.